A selection of T cell receptor beta chains follows, all from one sample in a study of blood T cell dynamics during melanoma immunotherapy. Only in-frame clones appear in the TCRdb table, and some are missing; sequencing was by immunoSEQ multiplex PCR. The sample carries 15,000 or so clones, about 94% recorded once. Source: effector memory CD8+ T cells from blood, taken from a patient treated with checkpoint blockade. The receptors stem from a human donor with melanoma. Each CDR3 is given with its conserved first and last residue. The order of the fields is clone size, V gene, D gene, J gene, CDR3 protein. D genes are given only for firm matches. A clone size is listed for some rows: how often the clone was seen (once, few, many), or a class if it is expanded.

clone size: .
V gene: TRBV27
D gene: .
J gene: TRBJ2-1
CDR3 protein: CASTRKGYNEQFF

clone size: .
V gene: TRBV2
D gene: TRBD2
J gene: TRBJ2-7
CDR3 protein: CASSEELAGDHEQYF

clone size: .
V gene: TRBV2
D gene: TRBD1
J gene: TRBJ2-4
CDR3 protein: CASSEARRGRENIQYF

clone size: .
V gene: TRBV6-5
D gene: .
J gene: TRBJ2-7
CDR3 protein: CASSYGQTYEQYF

clone size: .
V gene: TRBV28
D gene: .
J gene: TRBJ2-4
CDR3 protein: CASSPRLDFPKNIQYF

clone size: once
V gene: TRBV9
D gene: TRBD1
J gene: TRBJ1-1
CDR3 protein: CASGTASRGTEAFF

clone size: once
V gene: TRBV28
D gene: TRBD1
J gene: TRBJ2-7
CDR3 protein: CASRSLTGGFYEQYF

clone size: .
V gene: TRBV27
D gene: .
J gene: TRBJ2-5
CDR3 protein: CASSLWVGETQYF

clone size: .
V gene: TRBV18
D gene: TRBD1
J gene: TRBJ1-3
CDR3 protein: CASSARDRGNTIYF

clone size: .
V gene: TRBV15
D gene: TRBD2
J gene: TRBJ2-5
CDR3 protein: CATSRILLADLMGSGTQYF

clone size: .
V gene: TRBV6-4
D gene: .
J gene: TRBJ1-1
CDR3 protein: CASSAGRGNTEAFF

clone size: once
V gene: TRBV10-3
D gene: .
J gene: TRBJ1-1
CDR3 protein: CAISGPGGGTEAFF

clone size: once
V gene: TRBV5-6
D gene: .
J gene: TRBJ2-7
CDR3 protein: CASSLQEAEQYF

clone size: .
V gene: TRBV5-6
D gene: .
J gene: TRBJ2-1
CDR3 protein: CASSGSHEQFF

clone size: .
V gene: TRBV27
D gene: .
J gene: TRBJ2-7
CDR3 protein: CASSLIFGDYEQYF

clone size: .
V gene: TRBV28
D gene: .
J gene: TRBJ2-1
CDR3 protein: CASSLGGTYNEQFF

clone size: .
V gene: TRBV27
D gene: .
J gene: TRBJ2-1
CDR3 protein: CASSTPPVDEAYNEQFF

clone size: .
V gene: TRBV27
D gene: .
J gene: TRBJ1-1
CDR3 protein: CASSPNERGTEAFF

clone size: few
V gene: TRBV27
D gene: .
J gene: TRBJ2-7
CDR3 protein: CASGYTGDEQYF

clone size: .
V gene: TRBV5-6
D gene: .
J gene: TRBJ1-1
CDR3 protein: CASSLGGPVVESFF

clone size: .
V gene: TRBV4-2
D gene: TRBD2
J gene: TRBJ2-7
CDR3 protein: CASSQLAGYRPYEQYF

clone size: .
V gene: TRBV7-6
D gene: .
J gene: TRBJ2-3
CDR3 protein: CASSLGGDNLYTQYF

clone size: .
V gene: TRBV10-2
D gene: TRBD1
J gene: TRBJ2-2
CDR3 protein: CATNDRGATGELFF

clone size: .
V gene: TRBV10-2
D gene: .
J gene: TRBJ1-1
CDR3 protein: CASSEYRDWTEAFF

clone size: .
V gene: TRBV7-7
D gene: TRBD1
J gene: TRBJ2-7
CDR3 protein: CASSLGPTGGRSNEQYF

clone size: .
V gene: TRBV18
D gene: .
J gene: TRBJ1-5
CDR3 protein: CASSPGWQANQPQHF

clone size: .
V gene: TRBV4-2
D gene: .
J gene: TRBJ1-1
CDR3 protein: CASSQGMKAANTEAFF

clone size: .
V gene: TRBV9
D gene: TRBD2
J gene: TRBJ2-1
CDR3 protein: CASSVVASGRDNEQFF

clone size: .
V gene: TRBV2
D gene: .
J gene: TRBJ2-1
CDR3 protein: CASSSALEPYNEQFF

clone size: .
V gene: TRBV2
D gene: TRBD1
J gene: TRBJ1-4
CDR3 protein: CASSELDRGTNEKLFF

clone size: .
V gene: TRBV5-1
D gene: .
J gene: TRBJ1-2
CDR3 protein: CASSLRANYGYTF

clone size: once
V gene: TRBV4-1
D gene: TRBD2
J gene: TRBJ2-1
CDR3 protein: CASSQDPSGRIDEQFF

clone size: .
V gene: TRBV6-5
D gene: .
J gene: TRBJ1-3
CDR3 protein: CASYGPGNTIYF

clone size: .
V gene: TRBV7-3
D gene: TRBD2
J gene: TRBJ2-3
CDR3 protein: CASSSLAGYTDTQYF

clone size: .
V gene: TRBV27
D gene: .
J gene: TRBJ2-5
CDR3 protein: CASSPSGTWDGETQYF